Listed below are T cell receptor beta chains from one sample, sequenced in a study of control samples from healthy donors and cancer patients. Only in-frame clones appear in the TCRdb table, and some are missing; sequencing was by immunoSEQ multiplex PCR. The data hold 130,000 or so clones, with approximately 94% observed a single time. The sequenced material came from blood. The receptors stem from a man in his forties in good health. CDR3s include the opening cysteine and the closing phenylalanine or tryptophan. D genes are given only for firm matches. A clone size is listed for some rows: how often the clone was seen (once, few, many), or a class if it is expanded.

size | J | D | V | CDR3
once | TRBJ2-1 | TRBD1 | TRBV5-1 | CASRLDSGQLTWRQFF
NA | TRBJ1-5 | NA | TRBV4-2 | CASSQAESVGNQPQHF
NA | TRBJ1-2 | NA | TRBV9 | CASSATHGYTF
NA | TRBJ2-3 | NA | TRBV19 | CASSMGERDTQYF
NA | TRBJ1-5 | NA | TRBV6-5 | CASTRPNQPQHF
NA | TRBJ2-1 | NA | TRBV28 | CASSLGPQQFF
NA | TRBJ1-2 | TRBD1 | TRBV9 | CASSVVTGTGRLDYGYTF
NA | TRBJ2-2 | NA | TRBV7-2 | CASSSLGTLTPNTGELFF
NA | TRBJ2-2 | NA | TRBV10-3 | CAISERERTGELFF
NA | TRBJ2-1 | NA | TRBV28 | CASNGYFPDEQFF
NA | TRBJ2-5 | NA | TRBV7-2 | CASSLPSSIPGTQYF
NA | TRBJ1-2 | NA | TRBV4-3 | CASSQVPGGTDVYGYTF
NA | TRBJ1-1 | TRBD1 | TRBV6-5 | CASSSQGVTEAFF
once | TRBJ1-4 | NA | TRBV28 | CASSPRRGAALGLSSEKLFF
NA | TRBJ2-5 | NA | TRBV5-4 | CASSAGTAGRGGTQYF
NA | TRBJ2-6 | TRBD1 | TRBV18 | CASSRGAGGAGANVLTF
NA | TRBJ2-7 | NA | TRBV5-4 | CASSSDRHLYEQYF
NA | TRBJ2-6 | TRBD2 | TRBV3-1/TRBV3-2 | CASRRLAGPSGANVLTF
NA | TRBJ2-7 | NA | TRBV10-3 | CAISDTTGSYEQYF
NA | TRBJ2-7 | NA | TRBV11-2 | CASSLDPTFHPYEQYF
NA | TRBJ2-5 | TRBD2 | TRBV5-6 | CASSLGGGSVETQYF
NA | TRBJ1-1 | TRBD1 | TRBV27 | CASNPGQDTEAFF
NA | TRBJ2-5 | NA | TRBV11-1 | CASSFGGLETQYF
NA | TRBJ2-3 | NA | TRBV29-1 | CSAGVATDTQYF
NA | TRBJ2-7 | TRBD1 | TRBV2 | CASDSGTGWHEQYF
NA | TRBJ2-3 | NA | TRBV28 | CASSRKGGLTDTQYF
NA | TRBJ2-7 | TRBD2 | TRBV11-2 | CASNRLAGGREQYF
NA | TRBJ2-7 | NA | TRBV25-1 | CASSDSYEQYF
NA | TRBJ2-7 | TRBD1 | TRBV30 | CAWTTQGVREQYF
NA | TRBJ1-3 | NA | TRBV5-1 | CASSYREGSGNTIYF
NA | TRBJ1-5 | TRBD1 | TRBV6-5 | CASSSDRVGQPQHF
NA | TRBJ2-7 | NA | TRBV27 | CASKAKGYEQYF
NA | TRBJ1-1 | NA | TRBV14 | CASSPLGRWPNTEAFF
NA | TRBJ2-5 | TRBD2 | TRBV2 | CASSERLAGVQETQYF
NA | TRBJ2-5 | NA | TRBV29-1 | CSVDLAWETQYF
NA | TRBJ2-5 | TRBD2 | TRBV27 | CASSSPGLAEETQYF
NA | TRBJ1-2 | TRBD1 | TRBV5-4 | CATQRTGSRELYGYTF
NA | TRBJ2-7 | NA | TRBV6-5 | CASREGPPTYEQYF
NA | TRBJ1-3 | NA | TRBV6-2/TRBV6-3 | CASSPGAFNTIYF
NA | TRBJ2-4 | NA | TRBV11-2 | CASSLGWGGRNIQYF
NA | TRBJ1-2 | NA | TRBV7-3 | CASSLKAQVGYGYTF